This T cell receptor beta chain was sequenced in a study of cytomegalovirus exposure and HLA in healthy donors. It was with 60 Vbeta and 13 Jbeta primers that the PCR ran. Profiled with immunoSEQ multiplex PCR; TCRdb holds only in-frame clones, not every one. The table includes 90,000 to 100,000 clones, approximately 76% detected once. Unmatched junction bases numbered 6, after V lost 1 base and J lost 4 bases. There are 18 residues in the CDR3. CDR1 is LGHNA, CDR2 YSLEER, per germline. The source is a man aged 40-49 years in good health and CMV-seronegative. The sequenced sample consisted of PBMCs. V is TRBV4-3 and J is TRBJ2-5, with 16 bases that match TRBD2. Here the CDR3 reads CASSQGGLAGGEAETQYF. The DNA of the CDR3 is TGCGCCAGCAGCCAAGGGGGACTAGCGGGAGGGGAGGCAGAGACCCAGTACTTC.